This TCR beta chain came from a study of tumor-infiltrating lymphocytes in localized non-small cell lung cancer. Sequencing used immunoSEQ multiplex PCR; TCRdb keeps in-frame clones, though not all of them. The sample lists more than 9,500 clones, 85% to 90% seen once, with roughly 9% in the top ten. The sample holds a few counts of this clone. What it recognizes is unknown. Study-wide results and caveats: Tumor T-cell fraction from TCR sequencing was not associated with recurrence-free survival (p = 0.61).

Trimming pared 8 bases from V and 3 bases from J, leaving 20 bases between. The germline CDR1 and CDR2 sequences are SGHAT and FQDESV (reference sequence). The CDR3 length is 15 residues. The sequence was collected from a human donor with non-small cell lung cancer. The sequencing sample was made of lung tumor tissue. The V gene is TRBV11-1, the J gene TRBJ2-7; D may be TRBD1 or TRBD2 (5 bases each). The CDR3 sequence: CASGPRDGAFYEQYF. The CDR3 DNA is TGTGCCAGCGGCCCCCGGGACGGCGCCTTCTACGAGCAGTACTTC.